This TCR beta chain emerged from a study of identical twins. Study-wide results and limits: Clonotypes of the beta chain that were abundant in cord blood carried fewer insertions (memory repertoires showed none).

Trimming took 7 bases from V and 4 from J, leaving 20 bases between them. CDR1 is MNHEY, CDR2 SMNVEV, per germline (reference sequence). The CDR3 is 16 residues long. TCRdb reprocessed the 5' RACE reads via MiXCR and lists one record per CDR3 protein. Of some 900,000 distinct CDR3 sequences in the sample, 9% to 15% were seen once. Note on this clonotype: What it binds is unknown.

This sample was also put to use in a study of yellow fever vaccine responses in identical twins.

Sequenced input: PBMCs. The V gene is TRBV27, the J gene TRBJ2-1; D gene uncertain. The TCR comes from a young woman in good health. CDR3 protein: CASKPSPGSGYNEQFF. The DNA of the CDR3 is TGTGCCAGCAAACCCAGCCCCGGGTCCGGATACAATGAGCAGTTCTTC.